This T cell receptor (beta chain) appears in the sequencing data of a study of T-cell reconstitution after alpha-beta-depleted transplantation in children. General observations from the study: Several hundred expanded graft clones reportedly supplied alpha-beta T cells about two months after transplant. A year post-transplant, T-cell counts and diversity derived mostly from newly produced T cells. Recipient T cells and thymic progenitors that survived gave rise to the high TCRbeta diversity observed at day 60 in some patients.

The TCRbeta library was prepared with unique molecular identifiers. TCRdb independently ran MiXCR on the PCR reads; one entry per CDR3 protein. The data hold 700,000 to 950,000 distinct CDR3 sequences, with 16% observed a single time. The CDR3 loop spans 15 amino acids. The trim removed 6 bases at V and 0 bases at J, leaving 7 bases unmatched. Worth noting for this clonotype: As yet, its antigen is unknown.

This chain links TRBV12-3 or TRBV12-4 with TRBJ1-1; 7 bases line up with TRBD1. The receptor was derived from a male patient aged 10 to 17 who had a stem cell transplant for acute lymphoblastic leukemia, so the T cells may come from the graft donor. The starting material was PBMCs, mostly from graft donor cells, obtained 360 days after TCRalphabeta/CD19-depleted stem cell transplant. The CDR3 region is CASRDTGALNTEAFF. For the CDR3, the DNA is TGTGCCAGCAGAGATACAGGGGCCTTGAACACTGAAGCTTTCTTT.